This TCR beta chain was captured in a study of vaccination and CD4 T cells after COVID-19. The CDR3 is made up of 14 amino acids. The germline V gene has CDR1 MDHEN and CDR2 SYDVKM. Trimming removed 4 bases at V and 6 bases at J, with 13 bases between. Sequencing of DNA taken from cultured CD4+ T cells relied on the Oncomine TCR Beta short-read assay. The source of extracted genomic DNA was cultured CD4+ T cells. TCRdb re-called the PCR reads through MiXCR, storing one row per CDR3 protein. In the table there are about 6,600 distinct CDR3 sequences, around half of which are singletons. This clonotype has more than one count but fewer than ten. What it binds is not known. Documented treatment: 10-day PBMC culture with coronavirus spike peptide pools or control peptides (ViraFEST assay). During the years 2011-2018, before the COVID-19 pandemic, the unexposed donor's CD4+ T cells were collected.

Source material: CD4+ T cells from blood, cultured in vitro. The chain couples TRBV28 to TRBJ1-5; TRBD1 is a possible D gene (5 bases). The source of this sequence is a human donor in good health. The CDR3 protein is CASSSPGEGQPQHF. In DNA, the CDR3 is TGTGCCAGCAGTTCACCGGGGGAGGGTCAGCCCCAGCATTTT.